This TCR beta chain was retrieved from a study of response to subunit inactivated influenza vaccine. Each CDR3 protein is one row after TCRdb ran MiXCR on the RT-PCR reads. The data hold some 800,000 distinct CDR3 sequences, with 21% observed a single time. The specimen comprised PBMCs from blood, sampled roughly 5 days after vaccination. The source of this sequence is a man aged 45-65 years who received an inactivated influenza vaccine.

The CDR3 reads CAASDLATGELFF. The CDR3 nucleotides are TGCGCCGCGTCGGACCTCGCCACCGGGGAGCTGTTTTTT. The chain recombines TRBV5-1 with TRBJ2-2; D is uncertain. The CDR3 runs 13 residues. Germline CDR1 reads SGHRS; CDR2 reads YFSETQ. V dropped 10 bases and J dropped 4 bases, with 14 bases sitting between them.